Reported below is one T cell receptor beta chain. As yet, its antigen is unknown. The germline V gene has CDR1 SEHNR and CDR2 FQNEAQ (reference sequence). This CDR3 has 14 amino acids. V was clipped by 5 bases and J by 5 bases, with 15 bases between them. The sample's treatment: approximately nine-day PBMC culture with coronavirus spike peptide pools or control peptides (ViraFEST assay). An Oncomine TCR Beta short-read assay was used to sequence the DNA from cultured CD4+ T cells. Investigators isolated genomic DNA from cultured CD4+ T cells. MiXCR, run by TCRdb on the PCR reads, gives a single entry per CDR3 protein. The data show about 8,000 distinct CDR3 sequences, around half seen once. These data originate in a study of vaccination and CD4 T cells after COVID-19. Whole-study context: Four females and six males made up the convalescents, with two Hispanic. Stimulation of the cells used overlapping spike peptide pools from SARS-CoV-2 and from the common cold coronaviruses HCoV-NL63, HCoV-OC43 and HCoV-229E. Every culture used as a control got a CEFX pool, an HIV-1 Nef pool, or no peptide.

The sample consisted of CD4+ T cells from blood, cultured in vitro. This TCR derives from a human donor who had recovered from COVID-19. The rearrangement joins TRBV7-9 to TRBJ1-1; D unclear. CDR3 coding DNA: TGTGCCAGCAGCCTCCAAGACAAAGGGACTGAAGCTTTCTTT. Its translation is CASSLQDKGTEAFF.